The 18 T cell receptor beta chains below all came from one sample that was sequenced in a study of blood T cell repertoires in COVID-19. Measured with immunoSEQ multiplex PCR; TCRdb has only the in-frame clones, and not every one. The sample shows 250,000 to 400,000 clones, 75% to 90% of them seen only once. Sequencing input: peripheral blood. The source of these receptors is a woman in her 30s with COVID-19, enrolled during active disease.

V is TRBV5-6 and J is TRBJ1-2, with a tentative D call TRBD1 (6 bases). Germline lookup yields CDR1 SGHDT and CDR2 YYEEEE. V was clipped by 1 base and J by 3 bases, with 16 bases between them. The CDR3 length is 16 residues. The CDR3 here is CASSLIPGDVDYGYTF. CDR3 DNA: TGTGCCAGCAGCTTGATCCCAGGGGATGTTGACTATGGCTACACCTTC.

The CDR3 sequence: CASSLGAHSGQTQYF. The CDR3 nucleotides read TGCGCCAGCAGCTTGGGGGCCCACTCTGGGCAGACCCAGTACTTC. J is TRBJ2-5 and V is TRBV5-1; no reliable D call. V lost 0 bases to trimming and J lost 6 bases, with 15 bases between them. This CDR3 spans 15 amino acids. The germline gives CDR1 SGHRS, CDR2 YFSETQ.

This clone was detected a few times. The chain links TRBV2 to TRBJ2-3; 8 bases match TRBD2. The CDR3 sequence is 15 residues long. CDR1 is SNHLY, CDR2 FYNNEI, per germline. The junction had 6 bases not matched to a gene; V was cut back by 5 bases and J by 2 bases. The DNA for the CDR3 is TGTGCCAGCAGTTTAGCGGGGTCCCCCACAGATACGCAGTATTTT. Translated, it gives CASSLAGSPTDTQYF.

The chain couples TRBV3-1 (or the pseudogene TRBV3-2) to TRBJ2-2; weak D call: TRBD2 (5 bases). V gave up 3 bases and J gave up 1 base, with 9 bases separating them. Germline V gene sequence: CDR1 LGHDT, CDR2 YNNKEL (reference sequence). There are 15 residues in the CDR3. CDR3 residues: CASSHSGMNTGELFF. As DNA, the CDR3 is TGTGCCAGCAGCCATTCGGGAATGAACACCGGGGAGCTGTTTTTT.

The rearrangement uses TRBV28 and TRBJ1-5, with D possibly being TRBD1 (6 bases). The CDR3 consists of 16 residues. V lost 5 bases and J lost 1, with 15 bases in between. Germline V gene sequence: CDR1 MDHEN, CDR2 SYDVKM. CDR3 residues: CASSRTAAGSNQPQHF. For the CDR3, the DNA is TGTGCCAGCAGTAGGACAGCGGCCGGGAGCAATCAGCCCCAGCATTTT.

The chain joins TRBV29-1 to TRBJ2-7; TRBD2 might be the D (5 bases). Per the germline V gene, CDR1 is SQVTM and CDR2 is ANQGSEA. CDR3 length: 12 residues. CDR3 DNA: TGCAGTGGAGCGGACGGACGCTACGAGCAGTACTTC. Protein: CSGADGRYEQYF.

The rearrangement joins TRBV29-1 to TRBJ2-3, with 7 bases matching TRBD2. V dropped 0 bases and J dropped 4; count of bases not matched to a gene: 10. CDR3 length: 16 residues. Germline V lookup: CDR1 SQVTM, CDR2 ANQGSEA. CDR3 sequence reads: CSVEEGRGGLPDTQYF. Written as DNA, the CDR3 is TGCAGCGTTGAAGAGGGGAGGGGTGGATTGCCAGATACGCAGTATTTT.

Notes on this clone: The sample carries other DNA sequences with the same CDR3. This chain uses TRBV5-1 with TRBJ2-3, with D unclear. This CDR3 spans 14 amino acids. Germline V gene sequence: CDR1 SGHRS, CDR2 YFSETQ. V lost 4 bases and J lost 0, with 9 bases in between. CDR3 in amino acids: CASSRDSSTDTQYF. The CDR3 bases are TGCGCCAGCAGCCGAGATAGCAGCACAGATACGCAGTATTTT.

The chain carries TRBV7-9 and TRBJ2-7; TRBD2 aligns across 8 bases. V shed 3 bases and J 2 bases; nucleotides not matched to a gene: 3. The CDR3 extends over 14 amino acids. In germline, CDR1 is SEHNR, CDR2 FQNEAQ (reference sequence). The CDR3 protein is CASSLGTSPYEQYF. CDR3 nucleotides: TGTGCCAGCAGCTTGGGGACTAGTCCCTACGAGCAGTACTTC. The variable domain in full, with the rest retrieved from reference TRBV7-9 and TRBJ2-7, is DTGVSQNPRHKITKRGQNVTFRCDPISEHNRLYWYRQTLGQGPEFLTYFQNEAQLEKSRLLSDRFSAERPKGSFSTLEIQRTEQGDSAMYLCASSLGTSPYEQYFGPGTRLTVT.

The chain uses TRBV10-2 and TRBJ2-2, with 11 bases matching TRBD2. The length of the CDR3 is 15 residues. Germline-derived CDR1 and CDR2 are WSHSY and SAAADI. J was trimmed by 5 bases and V by 3 bases; bases with no gene match: 2. In nucleotides, the CDR3 is TGCGCCAGCAGTGATACTAGCGGGGGAACCGGGGAGCTGTTTTTT. Its protein is CASSDTSGGTGELFF.

V usage is TRBV6-4 and J usage is TRBJ2-3; 7 nucleotides align to TRBD2. Germline V gene sequence: CDR1 MRHNA, CDR2 SNTAGT. The CDR3 runs 15 residues. The J segment lost 2 bases and the V segment lost 4 bases, leaving 6 bases of the junction unmatched. Here the CDR3 reads CASSVIAGSTDTQYF. In DNA form, the CDR3 reads TGTGCCAGCAGTGTTATAGCGGGTTCCACAGATACGCAGTATTTT.

This CDR3 is CASSQGLQGYTF. The CDR3 coding sequence is TGTGCCAGCAGCCAGGGACTGCAGGGCTACACCTTC. The chain couples TRBV11-2 to TRBJ1-2, with D possibly being TRBD1 (5 bases). V was cut by 5 bases and J by 8 bases, with 12 bases left in between. Germline lookup yields CDR1 SGHAT and CDR2 FQNNGV. This CDR3 region has 12 residues.

The rearrangement joins TRBV2 to TRBJ2-1, with D perhaps matching TRBD2 (6 bases). Trimming shortened V by 3 bases and J by 7 bases, and 16 bases separated the two germline ends. The V gene's germline CDR1 is SNHLY and CDR2 FYNNEI. CDR3 size: 15 residues. CDR3 region: CASSEGGTGFNEQFF. The CDR3 DNA sequence: TGTGCCAGCAGTGAGGGCGGGACCGGATTTAATGAGCAGTTCTTC.

The rearrangement links TRBV2 to TRBJ1-4; 11 bases are shared with TRBD1. The CDR3 has 15 amino acids. Germline V gene sequence: CDR1 SNHLY, CDR2 FYNNEI. J gave up 5 bases and V 7 bases, and 6 bases lay outside the gene matches. CDR3 sequence (DNA): TGTGCCAGCAATGGACAGGGGGCATTAAATGAAAAACTGTTTTTT. This sequence encodes CASNGQGALNEKLFF.

The chain links TRBV4-1 to TRBJ2-3, with TRBD1 identical over 7 bases. Germline V gives CDR1 MGHRA, CDR2 YSYEKL. J lost 4 bases, V lost 4 bases, and 5 bases had no gene match. The CDR3 is made up of 14 amino acids. CDR3 DNA sequence: TGCGCCAGCAGCCTCACGACAGGGTCAGATACGCAGTATTTT. It specifies CASSLTTGSDTQYF.

The chain recombines TRBV25-1 with TRBJ1-4; 11 positions match TRBD1. The CDR3 has 15 amino acids. Germline V gives CDR1 MGHDK, CDR2 SYGVNS. V trimming: 3 bases; J trimming: 5 bases; junction bases outside the gene matches: 2. The CDR3 protein is CASSDRDRGNEKLFF. DNA for the CDR3: TGTGCCAGCAGTGACCGGGACAGGGGGAATGAAAAACTGTTTTTT.

This chain connects TRBV28 to TRBJ2-1; no clear D gene. Germline assignment: CDR1 MDHEN and CDR2 SYDVKM. The CDR3 consists of 10 residues. Deletions cut 5 bases from V and 8 bases from J, with 4 bases between. The CDR3 sequence: CASSTYEQFF. The CDR3 DNA reads as TGTGCCAGCAGTACTTATGAGCAGTTCTTC. The complete variable domain, with remaining parts taken from reference TRBV28 and TRBJ2-1, reads DVKVTQSSRYLVKRTGEKVFLECVQDMDHENMFWYRQDPGLGLRLIYFSYDVKMKEKGDIPEGYSVSREKKERFSLILESASTNQTSMYLCASSTYEQFFGPGTRLTVL.

This chain links TRBV7-6 with TRBJ2-7; tentative D call: TRBD1 (7 bases). CDR3 length: 14 amino acids. Per germline, CDR1 SGHVS and CDR2 FNYEAQ. Trimming pared 1 base from V and 6 bases from J, leaving 13 bases between. For the CDR3, the DNA is TGTGCCAGCAGCTTAGACCCAGGGGGAGGCGAGCAGTACTTC. Residues: CASSLDPGGGEQYF.